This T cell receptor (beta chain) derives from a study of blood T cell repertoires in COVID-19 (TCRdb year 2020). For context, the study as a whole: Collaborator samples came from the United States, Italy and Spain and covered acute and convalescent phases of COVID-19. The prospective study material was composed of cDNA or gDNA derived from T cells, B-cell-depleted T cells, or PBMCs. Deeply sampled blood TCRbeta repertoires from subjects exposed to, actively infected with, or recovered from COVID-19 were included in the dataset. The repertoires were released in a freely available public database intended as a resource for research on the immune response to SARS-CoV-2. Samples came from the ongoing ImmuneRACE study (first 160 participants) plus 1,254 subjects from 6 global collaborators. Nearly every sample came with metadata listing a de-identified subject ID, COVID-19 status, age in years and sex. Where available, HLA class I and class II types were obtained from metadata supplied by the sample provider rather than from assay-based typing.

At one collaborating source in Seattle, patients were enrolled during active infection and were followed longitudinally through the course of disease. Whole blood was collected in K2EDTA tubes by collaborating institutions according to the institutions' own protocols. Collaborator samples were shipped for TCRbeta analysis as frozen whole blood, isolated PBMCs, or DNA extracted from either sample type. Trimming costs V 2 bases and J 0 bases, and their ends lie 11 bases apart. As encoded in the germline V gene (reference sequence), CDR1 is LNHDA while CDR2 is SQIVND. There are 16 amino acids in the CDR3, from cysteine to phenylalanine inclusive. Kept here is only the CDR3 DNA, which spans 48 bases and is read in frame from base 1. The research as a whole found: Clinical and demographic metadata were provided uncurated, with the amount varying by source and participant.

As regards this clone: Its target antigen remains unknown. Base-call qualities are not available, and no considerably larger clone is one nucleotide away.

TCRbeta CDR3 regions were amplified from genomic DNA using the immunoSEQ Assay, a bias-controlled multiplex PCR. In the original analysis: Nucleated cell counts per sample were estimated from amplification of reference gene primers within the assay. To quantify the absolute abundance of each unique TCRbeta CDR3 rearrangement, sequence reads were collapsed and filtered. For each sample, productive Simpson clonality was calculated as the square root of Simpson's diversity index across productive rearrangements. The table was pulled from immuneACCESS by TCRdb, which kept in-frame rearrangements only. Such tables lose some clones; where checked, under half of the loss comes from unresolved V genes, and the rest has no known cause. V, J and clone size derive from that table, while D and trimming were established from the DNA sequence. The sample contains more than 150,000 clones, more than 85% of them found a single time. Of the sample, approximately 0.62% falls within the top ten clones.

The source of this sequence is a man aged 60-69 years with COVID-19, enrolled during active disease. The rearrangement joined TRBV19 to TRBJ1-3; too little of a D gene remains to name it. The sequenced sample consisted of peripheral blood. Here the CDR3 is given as CASSIRDGGSGNTIYF. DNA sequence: TGTGCCAGTAGTATACGAGACGGCGGCTCTGGAAACACCATATATTTT.